The next 8 T cell receptor beta chains were all read from a single sample in a study of blood T cell repertoires in COVID-19. This table comes from immunoSEQ multiplex PCR, and its TCRdb copy is limited to in-frame clones, with some not included. The sample contains 220,000 or so clones, roughly 84% of which appear only once. The sample consisted of PBMCs or T cells enriched from blood (not recorded which). The origin of the receptors is a woman aged 40 to 50 who had recovered from COVID-19.

This clone appeared a single time. The chain joins TRBV7-6 to TRBJ1-5; TRBD1 agrees at 10 bases. The CDR3 has 16 residues. Losses at the gene ends were 1 base for V and 5 bases for J; bases not matched to a gene: 5. Germline-derived CDR1 and CDR2 are SGHVS and FNYEAQ. The CDR3: CASSLGAGQGYQPQHF. DNA of the CDR3: TGTGCCAGCAGCTTAGGGGCGGGACAGGGGTATCAGCCCCAGCATTTT.

The genes are TRBV2 and TRBJ2-7; possible D gene TRBD2, 6 bases. V lost 7 bases and J 5 bases, leaving 15 bases between the germline ends. The germline CDR1 and CDR2 sequences are SNHLY and FYNNEI. The CDR3 extends over 13 amino acids. CDR3 DNA: TGTGCCAGCAATCGGGAGAGTTTAGACGAGCAGTACTTC. This codes for CASNRESLDEQYF.

This clone was detected once. The chain joins TRBV7-2 to TRBJ2-5; the match to TRBD2 covers 9 bases. Germline V gene data show CDR1 as SGHTA and CDR2 as FQGNSA. V was pared by 5 bases and J by 2 bases, with 3 bases of the junction left unmatched. The CDR3 totals 14 residues. CDR3 amino acids: CASSRTSEQETQYF. For the CDR3, the DNA is TGTGCCAGCAGCCGGACTAGCGAGCAAGAGACCCAGTACTTC.

As DNA, the CDR3 is TGCGCCAGCAGCTTGTGGACAGGGCAGTCACCCCTCCACTTT. This gives the protein CASSLWTGQSPLHF. The chain joins TRBV5-1 to TRBJ1-6; 8 bases are shared with TRBD1. Germline trimming cut 1 base from V and 10 bases from J; bases unmatched to any gene: 4. The germline V gene has CDR1 SGHRS and CDR2 YFSETQ. The CDR3 contains 14 residues.

CDR3 nucleotide sequence: TGTGCCAGCAGTGGGGGAGGGAGCCGTCATTCGAACACCGGGGAGCTGTTTTTT. Its protein is CASSGGGSRHSNTGELFF. The rearrangement uses TRBV27 and TRBJ2-2, with 7 nucleotides matching TRBD2. CDR1 MNHEY and CDR2 SMNVEV come from the germline V gene (reference sequence). V shed 5 bases, J shed 0 bases, and the junction held 12 bases outside the gene matches. This CDR3 is built from 18 residues.

The chain joins TRBV7-2 to TRBJ1-4; no reliable D call. Germline CDR1 reads SGHTA; CDR2 reads FQGNSA. V was cut by 4 bases and J by 4 bases, with 10 bases left in between. This CDR3 is built from 14 residues. CDR3 sequence: CASSSKADNEKLFF. Written as DNA, the CDR3 is TGTGCCAGCAGCTCTAAGGCGGATAATGAAAAACTGTTTTTT.

This clone appeared many times. Other nucleotide sequences in the sample specify the same CDR3. The chain uses TRBV7-9 and TRBJ2-3, with D possibly being TRBD2 (6 bases). The CDR3 runs 12 residues. Trimming removed 5 bases from V and 6 bases from J, with 9 bases in between. CDR1 SEHNR and CDR2 FQNEAQ come from the germline V gene (reference sequence). The CDR3 nucleotides are TGTGCCAGCAGCCCGAGCGGGGATACGCAGTATTTT. Translating gives CASSPSGDTQYF.

V and J are TRBV14 and TRBJ2-3, with D maybe TRBD2 (5 bases). Germline V gene lookup returns CDR1 SGHDN and CDR2 FVKESK. There are 15 residues in the CDR3. Between the trimmed V and J ends, which lost 3 bases and 6 bases, there was a span of 16 bases. CDR3 in amino acids: CASSQLTGGLDTQYF. The CDR3 coding sequence is TGTGCCAGCAGCCAGCTGACGGGCGGGTTGGATACGCAGTATTTT.